This record covers a single T cell receptor beta chain. Its antigen remains undetermined. Base qualities were left out, and no much larger clone turns up one base away. The sample originates from a study of blood T cell repertoires in COVID-19 (dated by TCRdb to 2018 to 2020). Background on the whole study: Samples from collaborators originated in the United States, Italy and Spain and spanned both the acute and convalescent phases of COVID-19. The prospective study material was composed of cDNA or gDNA derived from T cells, B-cell-depleted T cells, or PBMCs. The dataset comprised deeply sampled blood TCRbeta repertoires from subjects exposed to, actively infected with, or recovered from COVID-19. The repertoires were released in a freely available public database intended as a resource for research on the immune response to SARS-CoV-2. Samples came from the ongoing ImmuneRACE study (first 160 participants) plus 1,254 subjects from 6 global collaborators. Nearly every sample came with metadata listing a de-identified subject ID, COVID-19 status, age in years and sex. HLA class I and class II types, where available, came from metadata supplied by the sample provider rather than from assay-based typing. Study-wide conclusions, independent of this receptor: The amount of clinical and demographic metadata varied by source and participant and was provided uncurated.

The CDR3 spans 15 residues, from the cysteine through the phenylalanine. CDR3 DNA is the only sequence kept; it has 45 bases, read in frame from the first base. The V end gives up 4 bases and the J end 0 bases, leaving 6 bases in the junction not matched to a gene. From a lookup of the germline V gene (reference sequence), CDR1 and CDR2 are SEHNR and FQNEAQ. One collaborating source in Seattle enrolled patients during active infection and followed them longitudinally through the course of disease. Collaborating institutions collected whole blood in K2EDTA tubes following their own protocols. Collaborator samples were shipped for TCRbeta analysis as frozen whole blood, isolated PBMCs, or DNA extracted from either sample type. The immunoSEQ Assay, a bias-controlled multiplex PCR, was used to amplify TCRbeta CDR3 regions from genomic DNA. As for the authors' bioinformatics: The number of nucleated cells in each sample was estimated by amplification of reference gene primers within the assay. To quantify the absolute abundance of each unique TCRbeta CDR3 rearrangement, sequence reads were collapsed and filtered. For each sample, productive Simpson clonality was calculated as the square root of Simpson's diversity index over productive rearrangements. As stored in TCRdb, this immuneACCESS dataset retains in-frame rearrangements with V and J assigned. A fraction of the clones does not appear; measured against another copy, unresolved V genes explain less than half of the discrepancy, and the remainder lacks a known reason. D and trimming come from the DNA, and the V and J calls and clone size come from that table. This sample holds around 180,000 clones; over 75% were observed only once. The biggest ten clones account for 5.5% to 8% of the sample.

The receptor's source is a man aged 80 or over with COVID-19, enrolled during active disease. The sequencing sample was made of peripheral blood. This sequence uses TRBV7-9 and TRBJ2-7; 7 bases in the junction line up with TRBD2. The DNA is as follows: TGTGCCAGCAGCTACACGGGGGGATCCTCCTACGAGCAGTACTTC. The translation is CASSYTGGSSYEQYF.